The 31 T cell receptor beta chains reported below all come from one sample, sequenced in a study of blood T cell repertoires in COVID-19. Using immunoSEQ multiplex PCR, the repertoire was profiled, and TCRdb retains in-frame clones only, with some absent. In the table there are fewer than 120,000 clones, 60% to 80% of which are singletons. The material sequenced was peripheral blood. The receptors were sampled from a woman of 80 years or more with active or convalescent COVID-19.

This clone was counted once. The gene calls are TRBV21-1 and TRBJ2-1; TRBD1 is the table's D call, not checked against the DNA. TRBV21-1 is deemed a pseudogene. This CDR3 region has 19 residues. The CDR3 DNA reads as TGTGCCAGCGGCAGGATCGGACAGGGGGCTAGGAGCTCCTACAATGAGCAGTTCTTC. This sequence encodes CASGRIGQGARSSYNEQFF.

The chain has TRBV28 and TRBJ2-7; D ambiguous. This CDR3 is 14 amino acids long. Germline lookup yields CDR1 MDHEN and CDR2 SYDVKM. Trimming took off 2 bases at V and 4 bases at J, with 12 bases between the two ends. DNA of the CDR3: TGTGCCAGCAGTTTAAGCCGCCCCTCTTACGAGCAGTACTTC. It codes for CASSLSRPSYEQYF. Combining the CDR3 with reference TRBV28 and TRBJ2-7 gives the whole variable domain DVKVTQSSRYLVKRTGEKVFLECVQDMDHENMFWYRQDPGLGLRLIYFSYDVKMKEKGDIPEGYSVSREKKERFSLILESASTNQTSMYLCASSLSRPSYEQYFGPGTRLTVT.

The chain links TRBV6-4 to TRBJ2-1; 11 bases are shared with TRBD2. This CDR3 spans 15 amino acids. V dropped 3 bases and J dropped 8; count of bases not matched to a gene: 6. The germline V gene has CDR1 MRHNA and CDR2 SNTAGT. The CDR3 region has the DNA TGTGCCAGCAGTGATACTAGCGGGAGTGGGCATGAGCAGTTCTTC. It yields the protein CASSDTSGSGHEQFF.

This clone showed up just a few times. The chain couples TRBV18 to TRBJ1-4; 7 bases agree with TRBD1. CDR1 KGHSH and CDR2 LQKENI come from the germline V gene. The length of the CDR3 is 14 residues. Germline trimming cut 4 bases from V and 7 bases from J; bases unmatched to any gene: 6. CDR3 bases: TGTGCCAGCTCACAAACGACAGGGTTTGAAAAACTGTTTTTT. Translating gives CASSQTTGFEKLFF.

J is TRBJ2-7 and V is TRBV5-6; 9 bases line up with TRBD1. V was pared by 3 bases and J by 2 bases, with 15 bases of the junction left unmatched. The V gene's germline CDR1 is SGHDT and CDR2 YYEEEE. This CDR3 has 18 residues. The CDR3 coding sequence is TGTGCCAGCAGCTCTGCCCTAGAGATGACAGGGGGACCCTACGAGCAGTACTTC. Its protein product is CASSSALEMTGGPYEQYF.

The gene calls are TRBV29-1 and TRBJ2-7; 9 nucleotides align to TRBD1. From germline, CDR1 is SQVTM and CDR2 ANQGSEA. V dropped 7 bases and J dropped 4; count of bases not matched to a gene: 11. This CDR3 spans 14 amino acids. The CDR3 region is CSADKSGQGYEQYF. The CDR3 DNA reads TGCAGCGCAGACAAATCGGGACAGGGTTACGAGCAGTACTTC.

The rearrangement uses TRBV4-2 and TRBJ2-2; perhaps TRBD2 as D (6 bases). V was pared by 6 bases and J by 7 bases, with 21 bases between. The length of the CDR3 is 16 residues. Germline CDR1 LGHNA, CDR2 YNFKEQ. The CDR3 is CASRHDPGTQVGELFF. The CDR3 coding sequence is TGTGCCAGCAGACATGACCCAGGGACTCAGGTCGGGGAGCTGTTTTTT.

V usage is TRBV28 and J usage is TRBJ2-7; TRBD2 agrees at 10 bases. CDR1 and CDR2 from the germline V gene are MDHEN and SYDVKM. The CDR3 is made up of 15 amino acids. V trimming: 2 bases; J trimming: 4 bases; junction bases outside the gene matches: 5. CDR3 sequence reads: CASSLGASGGYEQYF. In DNA, the CDR3 is TGTGCCAGCAGTTTAGGGGCTAGCGGGGGATACGAGCAGTACTTC. The variable domain in full, with the rest retrieved from reference TRBV28 and TRBJ2-7, is DVKVTQSSRYLVKRTGEKVFLECVQDMDHENMFWYRQDPGLGLRLIYFSYDVKMKEKGDIPEGYSVSREKKERFSLILESASTNQTSMYLCASSLGASGGYEQYFGPGTRLTVT.

The chain combines TRBV7-2 with TRBJ2-3; D call uncertain. With 2 bases removed from V and 1 base from J, the gap between germline ends came to 7 bases. Germline lookup yields CDR1 SGHTA and CDR2 FQGNSA. The CDR3 runs 14 residues. Here the CDR3 reads CASSLSRGTDTQYF. In DNA form, the CDR3 reads TGTGCCAGCAGCTTATCCCGTGGCACAGATACGCAGTATTTT.

The rearrangement links TRBV5-1 to TRBJ1-2, with 9 bases lining up with TRBD1. From germline, CDR1 is SGHRS and CDR2 YFSETQ. V lost 4 bases, J lost 8 bases, and 9 bases stayed unmatched. This CDR3 is 14 amino acids long. The DNA of the CDR3 is TGCGCCAGCAGCGTACAGGGGGCGCCGGAGGGCTACACCTTC. Encoded protein: CASSVQGAPEGYTF.

This clone was counted a few times. This sequence joins TRBV9 and TRBJ2-1; perhaps TRBD1 as D (6 bases). CDR1 and CDR2 (germline): SGDLS, YYNGEE. The CDR3 length is 15 residues. With 3 bases removed from V and 6 bases from J, the gap between germline ends came to 16 bases. CDR3: CASSAIGDNFNEQFF. The CDR3 region has the DNA TGTGCCAGCAGCGCCATCGGGGACAATTTCAATGAGCAGTTCTTC.

This rearrangement joins TRBV5-4 to TRBJ1-2, with TRBD1 identical over 9 bases. Trimming took 4 bases from V and 8 from J; bases not matched to a gene: 9. The CDR3 is 14 amino acids. Germline V CDR1 and CDR2: SGHNT, YYREEE (reference sequence). The CDR3 DNA sequence: TGTGCCAGCAGCCCGGACAGGGGATCATACGGCTACACCTTC. Residues: CASSPDRGSYGYTF.

The CDR3 protein is CASSLGRAGFSPQHF. The CDR3 DNA is TGTGCCAGCAGTTTAGGCAGGGCTGGTTTTAGCCCCCAGCATTTT. The V gene is TRBV28, the J gene TRBJ1-5; perhaps TRBD1 as D (5 bases). CDR1 and CDR2 (germline): MDHEN, SYDVKM. This CDR3 comprises 15 residues. V dropped 2 bases and J dropped 10 bases, with 18 bases sitting between them.

This clone was seen just once. The V gene is TRBV5-6, the J gene TRBJ1-4; TRBD1 matches 8 bases. After removal of 2 bases from V and 7 bases from J, the junction contained 13 bases not matched to a gene. In germline, CDR1 is SGHDT, CDR2 YYEEEE. The CDR3 covers 17 residues. This CDR3 reads CASSLRSQGAFGEKLFF. As DNA, the CDR3 is TGTGCCAGCAGCTTAAGATCGCAGGGGGCATTCGGTGAAAAACTGTTTTTT.

The chain uses TRBV7-8 and TRBJ1-2, with TRBD1 as a possible D gene (5 bases). CDR3 length: 15 amino acids. Trimming cost V 2 bases and J 6 bases, with 16 bases left between them. Germline CDR1 and CDR2: SGHVS and FQNEAQ. In nucleotides, the CDR3 is TGTGCCAGCAGCTTATCCAGGGTGCGAATTGATGGCTACACCTTC. Residues: CASSLSRVRIDGYTF. Together with reference TRBV7-8 and TRBJ1-2, the CDR3 gives the full variable domain: GAGVSQSPRYKVAKRGQDVALRCDPISGHVSLFWYQQALGQGPEFLTYFQNEAQLDKSGLPSDRFFAERPEGSVSTLKIQRTQQEDSAVYLCASSLSRVRIDGYTFGSGTRLTVV.

This chain connects TRBV28 to TRBJ1-2; D gene unclear. The CDR3 length is 13 residues. The V and J ends lost 4 bases and 4 bases respectively, with 10 bases between them. Germline V gene data show CDR1 as MDHEN and CDR2 as SYDVKM. The CDR3 protein is CASSWAYGYGYTF. The DNA for the CDR3 is TGTGCCAGCAGTTGGGCTTACGGCTATGGCTACACCTTC.

This sequence joins TRBV7-2 and TRBJ1-6; 9 bases agree with TRBD1. V was clipped by 5 bases and J by 10 bases; unmatched bases: 9. This CDR3 contains 15 residues. Germline CDR1 and CDR2: SGHTA and FQGNSA. The CDR3 nucleotides read TGTGCCAGCAGCCCGAGGACAGGGGCCCCGTCACCCCTCCACTTT. It codes for CASSPRTGAPSPLHF.

The V gene is TRBV15, the J gene TRBJ1-5, with 8 bases identical to TRBD1. Germline V lookup: CDR1 LNHNV, CDR2 YYDKDF (reference sequence). V lost 2 bases and J lost 7; bases outside the gene matches: 7. The length of the CDR3 is 15 residues. CDR3 bases: TGTGCCACCAGCAGAAACCGACAGGGGATACAGCCCCAGCATTTT. As protein: CATSRNRQGIQPQHF.

This clone was picked up a small number of times. This chain uses TRBV7-2 with TRBJ2-1; tentative D call: TRBD2 (6 bases). This CDR3 has 15 residues. Trimming pared 5 bases from V and 10 bases from J, leaving 21 bases between. Germline CDR1 SGHTA, CDR2 FQGNSA. The CDR3 spells CASSTTRDPWGEQFF. CDR3 coding DNA: TGTGCCAGCAGCACGACTAGGGACCCGTGGGGAGAGCAGTTCTTC.

The chain links TRBV7-2 to TRBJ1-1, with a tentative D call TRBD1 (6 bases). CDR3 length equals 14 residues. V was pared by 5 bases and J by 4 bases, with 14 bases between. CDR1 is SGHTA and CDR2 is FQGNSA in the germline V gene. CDR3 DNA: TGTGCCAGCAGCCACGCGCACAGGGTCACTGAAGCTTTCTTT. This sequence encodes CASSHAHRVTEAFF.

The chain couples TRBV4-1 to TRBJ2-7; maybe TRBD2 (7 bases). V shed 1 base and J shed 6 bases, with 22 bases lying between them. This CDR3 spans 17 amino acids. Germline loops: CDR1 MGHRA, CDR2 YSYEKL. The CDR3 DNA reads TGCGCCAGCAGCCAAGGCCGGGGGGCGGGAGAGCGCGGCGAGCAGTACTTC. Amino acids: CASSQGRGAGERGEQYF.

This clone was counted a single time. The chain couples TRBV18 to TRBJ1-1; the match to TRBD1 covers 8 bases. Germline V gene sequence: CDR1 KGHSH, CDR2 LQKENI. V trimming: 3 bases; J trimming: 6 bases; junction bases outside the gene matches: 15. The CDR3 runs 17 residues. CDR3 DNA: TGTGCCAGCTCACCTCCGGGCAGGGGGCCCCACCAGTCTGAAGCTTTCTTT. The encoded protein is CASSPPGRGPHQSEAFF. The complete variable domain, with remaining parts taken from reference TRBV18 and TRBJ1-1, reads NAGVMQNPRHLVRRRGQEARLRCSPMKGHSHVYWYRQLPEEGLKFMVYLQKENIIDESGMPKERFSAEFPKEGPSILRIQQVVRGDSAAYFCASSPPGRGPHQSEAFFGQGTRLTVV.

CDR3 in amino acids: CATSPGTPGNQPQHF. CDR3 coding DNA: TGTGCCACCAGTCCCGGGACTCCGGGCAATCAGCCCCAGCATTTT. V and J are TRBV15 and TRBJ1-5; tentatively, D is TRBD1 (5 bases). Germline V gene lookup returns CDR1 LNHNV and CDR2 YYDKDF (reference sequence). Trimming shortened V by 6 bases and J by 2 bases, and 14 bases separated the two germline ends. The CDR3 runs to 15 residues.

The chain links TRBV28 to TRBJ1-1, with D possibly TRBD1 on 6 matching bases. The germline gives CDR1 MDHEN, CDR2 SYDVKM. V shed 3 bases and J shed 5 bases, with 16 bases lying between them. The CDR3 totals 15 residues. The DNA for the CDR3 is TGTGCCAGCAGTTTGGGCCAAAACAGGGAGACTGAAGCTTTCTTT. This encodes CASSLGQNRETEAFF.

In nucleotides, the CDR3 is TGTGCCAGTAGTCCGAGGGTCCTTACAAAAAACACTGAAGCTTTCTTT. Translating gives CASSPRVLTKNTEAFF. V and J are TRBV19 and TRBJ1-1, with no clear D. Trimming took off 5 bases at V and 2 bases at J, with 18 bases between the two ends. Germline CDR1 and CDR2: LNHDA and SQIVND (reference sequence). This CDR3 is built from 16 residues.

In its sample, this clone was seen a few times. The chain has TRBV2 and TRBJ2-5, with D uncertain. Germline V gives CDR1 SNHLY, CDR2 FYNNEI. V lost 5 bases to trimming and J lost 5 bases, with 9 bases between them. The CDR3 covers 12 residues. The CDR3 nucleotides read TGTGCCAGCAGTTATTCAGGCGAGACCCAGTACTTC. It encodes CASSYSGETQYF.

The chain combines TRBV6-5 with TRBJ1-1, with 7 bases fitting TRBD1. Germline CDR1 MNHEY, CDR2 SVGAGI. Unmatched junction bases numbered 7, after V lost 7 bases and J lost 2 bases. The CDR3 has 14 residues. The CDR3 coding sequence is TGTGCCAGCACCGCGACAGGGACTAACACTGAAGCTTTCTTT. This encodes CASTATGTNTEAFF.

This clone appeared once. The rearrangement links TRBV9 to TRBJ2-2, with D maybe TRBD2 (5 bases). The V end lost 3 bases, the J end lost 6 bases, and 9 bases lay between the germline ends. Per the germline V gene, CDR1 is SGDLS and CDR2 is YYNGEE. CDR3 size: 13 residues. CDR3 sequence (DNA): TGTGCCAGCAGCGCCTGGGGAGCCGGGGAGCTGTTTTTT. It specifies CASSAWGAGELFF.

The chain combines TRBV5-1 with TRBJ2-1, with TRBD1 matching 10 bases. Germline CDR1 reads SGHRS; CDR2 reads YFSETQ. Trimming took 0 bases from V and 4 from J; bases not matched to a gene: 1. The CDR3 has 15 amino acids. As DNA, the CDR3 is TGCGCCAGCAGCTTGGAGGGACAGGGGTACAATGAGCAGTTCTTC. This encodes CASSLEGQGYNEQFF.

The chain recombines TRBV7-9 with TRBJ2-5, with a tentative D call TRBD1 (6 bases). This CDR3 is built from 16 residues. Germline V gene data show CDR1 as SEHNR and CDR2 as FQNEAQ (reference sequence). V was trimmed by 0 bases and J by 5 bases, leaving 16 bases between them. In DNA, the CDR3 is TGTGCCAGCAGCTTAGCCCTGGGACACGAGGGCGAGACCCAGTACTTC. Protein sequence: CASSLALGHEGETQYF.

This clone was seen once. The chain links TRBV2 to TRBJ2-1, with 7 bases fitting TRBD2. V trimming: 4 bases; J trimming: 0 bases; junction bases outside the gene matches: 18. The CDR3 spans 20 residues. Per the germline V gene, CDR1 is SNHLY and CDR2 is FYNNEI. The CDR3 DNA is TGTGCCAGCAGTGCAGCCCCTGGGTGGCGGGAGCCCACCTCCTACAATGAGCAGTTCTTC. Amino acid sequence: CASSAAPGWREPTSYNEQFF.